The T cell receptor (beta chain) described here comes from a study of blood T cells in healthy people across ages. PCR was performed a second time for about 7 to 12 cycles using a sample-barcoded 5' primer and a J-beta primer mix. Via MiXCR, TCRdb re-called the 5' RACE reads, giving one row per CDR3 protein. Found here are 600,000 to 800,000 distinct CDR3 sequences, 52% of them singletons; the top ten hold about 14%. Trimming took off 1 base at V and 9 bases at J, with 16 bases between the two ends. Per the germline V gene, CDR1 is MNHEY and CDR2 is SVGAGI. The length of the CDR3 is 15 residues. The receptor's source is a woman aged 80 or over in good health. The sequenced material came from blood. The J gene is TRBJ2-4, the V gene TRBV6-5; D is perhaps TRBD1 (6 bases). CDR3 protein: CASSYWGRGLGIQYF. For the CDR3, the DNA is TGTGCCAGCAGTTACTGGGGCAGGGGATTGGGCATTCAGTACTTC.